This TCR beta chain derives from a study of chemoradiotherapy in HPV16-positive cancers. Across the whole study: Candidate HPV-specific clones and shared TCR motifs came from two HPV16-positive patients. Study-wide results and caveats: HPV-responsive T-cell expansion during chemoradiotherapy was linked to improved recurrence-free survival in HPV16-positive patients. Candidate HPV-specific clones and E7-related TCR motifs grew in tumor during treatment. The functional HPV-specific definition rests on just a couple of HPV16-positive patients.

Of note for this clone: The antigen is unknown.

Assay: immunoSEQ multiplex PCR; the TCRdb copy retains only in-frame clones and omits some. The table has roughly 6,700 clones, 75% to 90% seen once. CDR1 is MNHEY, CDR2 SVGAGI, per germline. This CDR3 has 11 amino acids. The germline V and J ends were trimmed by 2 bases and 6 bases, with 5 bases remaining between them. J is TRBJ2-7 and V is TRBV6-5; D is undetermined. The clonotype comes from a human donor with HPV-associated anogenital cancer. Specimen: tumor tissue, collected from a patient who underwent chemoradiotherapy. The CDR3 sequence: CASSYGREQYF. As DNA, the CDR3 is TGTGCCAGCAGTTACGGGCGCGAGCAGTACTTC.